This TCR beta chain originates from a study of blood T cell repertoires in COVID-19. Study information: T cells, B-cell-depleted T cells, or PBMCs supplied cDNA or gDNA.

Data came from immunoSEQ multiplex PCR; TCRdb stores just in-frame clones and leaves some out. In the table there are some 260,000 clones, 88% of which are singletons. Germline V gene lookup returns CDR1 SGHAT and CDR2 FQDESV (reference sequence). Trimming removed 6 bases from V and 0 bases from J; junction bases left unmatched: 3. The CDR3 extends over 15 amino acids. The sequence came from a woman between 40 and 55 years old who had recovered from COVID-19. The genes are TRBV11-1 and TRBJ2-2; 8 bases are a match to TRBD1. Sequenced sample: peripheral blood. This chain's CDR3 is CASRLQGANTGELFF. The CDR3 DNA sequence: TGTGCCAGCAGATTACAGGGGGCGAACACCGGGGAGCTGTTTTTT.